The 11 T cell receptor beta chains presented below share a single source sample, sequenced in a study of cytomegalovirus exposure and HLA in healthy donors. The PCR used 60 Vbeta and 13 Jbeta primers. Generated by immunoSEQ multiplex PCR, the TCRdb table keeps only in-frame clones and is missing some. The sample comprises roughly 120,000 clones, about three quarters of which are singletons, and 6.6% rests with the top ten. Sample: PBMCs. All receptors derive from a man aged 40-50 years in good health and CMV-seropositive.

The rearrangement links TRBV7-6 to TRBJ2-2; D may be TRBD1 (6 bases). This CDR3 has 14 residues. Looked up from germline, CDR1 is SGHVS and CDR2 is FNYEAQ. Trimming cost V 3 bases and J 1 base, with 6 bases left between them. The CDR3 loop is CASSLTGNTGELFF. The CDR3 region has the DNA TGTGCCAGCAGCTTGACAGGGAACACCGGGGAGCTGTTTTTT.

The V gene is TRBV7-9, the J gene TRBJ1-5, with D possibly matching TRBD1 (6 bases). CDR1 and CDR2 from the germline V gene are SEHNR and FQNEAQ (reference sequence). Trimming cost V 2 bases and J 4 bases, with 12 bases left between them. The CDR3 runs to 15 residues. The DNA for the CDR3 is TGTGCCAGCAGCTTACCCGGGACAAAAAATCAGCCCCAGCATTTT. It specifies CASSLPGTKNQPQHF.

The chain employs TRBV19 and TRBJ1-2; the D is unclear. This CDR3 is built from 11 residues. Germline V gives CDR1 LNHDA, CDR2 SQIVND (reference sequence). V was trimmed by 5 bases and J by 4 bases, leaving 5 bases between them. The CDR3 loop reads CASSFIYGYTF. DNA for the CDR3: TGTGCCAGTAGTTTTATCTATGGCTACACCTTC.

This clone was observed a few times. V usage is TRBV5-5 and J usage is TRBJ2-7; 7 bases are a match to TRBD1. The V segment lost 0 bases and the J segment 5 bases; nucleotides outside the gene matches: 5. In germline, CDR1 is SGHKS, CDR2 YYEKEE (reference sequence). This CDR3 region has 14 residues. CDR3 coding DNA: TGTGCCAGCAGCTTGGGGACAGGAACCAACGAGCAGTACTTC. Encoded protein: CASSLGTGTNEQYF.

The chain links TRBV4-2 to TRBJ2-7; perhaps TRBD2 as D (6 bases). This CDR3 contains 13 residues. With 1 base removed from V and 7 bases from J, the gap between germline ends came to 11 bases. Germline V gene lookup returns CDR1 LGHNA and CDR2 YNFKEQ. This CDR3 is CASSQVRGAEQYF. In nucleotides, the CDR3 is TGTGCCAGCAGCCAAGTGCGGGGAGCGGAGCAGTACTTC.

CDR3 DNA sequence: TGTGCCAGTACAGTGGAGAATGAGCAGTTCTTC. Translating it yields CASTVENEQFF. The chain is built from TRBV19 and TRBJ2-1; D unclear. The CDR3 contains 11 residues. Germline V lookup: CDR1 LNHDA, CDR2 SQIVND (reference sequence). Between the trimmed V and J ends, which lost 7 bases and 7 bases, there was a span of 8 bases.

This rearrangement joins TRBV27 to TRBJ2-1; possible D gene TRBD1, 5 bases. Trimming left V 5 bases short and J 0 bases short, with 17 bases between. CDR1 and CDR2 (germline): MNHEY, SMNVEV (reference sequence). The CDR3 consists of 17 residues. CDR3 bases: TGTGCCAGCAGTCCCCCCCACCTACAGGCCTCCTACAATGAGCAGTTCTTC. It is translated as CASSPPHLQASYNEQFF.

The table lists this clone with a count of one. The CDR3 region is CASSWWTGTSYYEQYF. The DNA of the CDR3 is TGTGCCAGCAGCTGGTGGACAGGGACCAGTTACTACGAGCAGTACTTC. The V and J genes are TRBV5-6 and TRBJ2-7, with 8 nucleotides matching TRBD1. V was clipped by 3 bases and J by 3 bases; unmatched bases: 11. The germline gives CDR1 SGHDT, CDR2 YYEEEE. This CDR3 comprises 16 residues.

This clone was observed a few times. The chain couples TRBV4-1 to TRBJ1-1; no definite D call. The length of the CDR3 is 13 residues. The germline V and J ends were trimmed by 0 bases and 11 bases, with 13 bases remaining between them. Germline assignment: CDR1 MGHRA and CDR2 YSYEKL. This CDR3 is CASSQEEGRWAFF. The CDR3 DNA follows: TGCGCCAGCAGCCAAGAAGAGGGCAGGTGGGCTTTCTTT.

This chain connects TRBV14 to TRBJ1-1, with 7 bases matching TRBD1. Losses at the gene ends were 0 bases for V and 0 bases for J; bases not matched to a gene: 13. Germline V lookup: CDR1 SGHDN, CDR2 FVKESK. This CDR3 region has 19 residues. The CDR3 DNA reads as TGTGCCAGCAGCCAAGAGAGTCCCGGGACAGTCGCGATGAACACTGAAGCTTTCTTT. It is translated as CASSQESPGTVAMNTEAFF.

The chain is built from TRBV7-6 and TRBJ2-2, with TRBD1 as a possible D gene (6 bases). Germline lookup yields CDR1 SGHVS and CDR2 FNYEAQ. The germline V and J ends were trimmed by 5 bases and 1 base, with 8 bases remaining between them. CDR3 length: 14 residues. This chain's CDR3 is CASSGTRNTGELFF. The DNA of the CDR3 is TGTGCCAGCAGCGGGACAAGGAACACCGGGGAGCTGTTTTTT.